This T cell receptor beta chain was captured by sequencing in a study of OX40 agonist ivuxolimab in advanced cancers. Measured with immunoSEQ multiplex PCR; TCRdb has only the in-frame clones, and not every one. Of 27,000 or so clones in the sample, approximately 86% are singletons; the top ten hold 35% to 50%. Overall study findings and caveats: CD8+ T cells averaged more expanded clones than CD4+.

On cycle 4 day 1 and cycle 7 day 1, as well as at baseline, blood was sampled. Details on this clone: Its antigen is still unknown.

Specimen: CD4+ or CD8+ T cells sorted from blood, collected in a trial of the OX40 agonist ivuxolimab. The receptor was derived from an adult with an advanced solid tumor such as melanoma, head and neck, liver or kidney cancer.

The CDR3 region is CSALMADMLEAFF. The CDR3 DNA sequence: TGCAGCGCTCTGATGGCGGATATGCTTGAAGCTTTCTTT. The chain links TRBV29-1 to TRBJ1-1; no firm D call. The V end was cut by 7 bases, the J end by 7 bases, with 19 bases between. This CDR3 spans 13 amino acids. The V gene's germline CDR1 is SQVTM and CDR2 ANQGSEA.